Listed below are T cell receptor beta chains from one sample, sequenced in a study of vaccination and CD4 T cells after COVID-19. Their target antigens are unknown. From the PCR reads, TCRdb called clonotypes with MiXCR, one entry per CDR3 protein. The table includes around 10,000 distinct CDR3 sequences, roughly 44% detected once. Input material: CD4+ T cells from blood, cultured in vitro. The receptor source for this set is a human donor who had recovered from COVID-19. Each CDR3 is given without its conserved first and last residue. Each record gives: J gene, V gene, D gene, CDR3 protein. A D gene is named only where the DNA matches it firmly.

TRBJ1-2	TRBV6-5	TRBD1	ASSYGTEGMGYT
TRBJ1-2	TRBV27	TRBD1	ASSLNFRQGIST
TRBJ1-1	TRBV28	TRBD1	ASKSRGPEAF
TRBJ1-2	TRBV7-6	.	ASSPTGQKTNYGYT
TRBJ1-2	TRBV30	.	AWSAEGANYGYT
TRBJ1-3	TRBV7-6	.	ASSLGGGRSGNTIY
TRBJ1-2	TRBV11-3	.	ASSLSGGAYGYT
TRBJ1-1	TRBV30	.	AWSPQGYTEAF
TRBJ2-1	TRBV19	TRBD2	ASSSLAGENEQF
TRBJ1-1	TRBV12-3/TRBV12-4	.	ASSPDTGMNTEAF
TRBJ1-2	TRBV7-2	.	ASSLMGARYGYT
TRBJ2-2	TRBV9	.	ASSVTGELF
TRBJ2-5	TRBV5-1	.	ASSLEETQY
TRBJ1-6	TRBV19	.	ASTPWLGRDLQNSPLH
TRBJ2-4	TRBV5-1	.	ASSSRSGGAKNIQY
TRBJ2-5	TRBV19	.	ASSIGQKETQY
TRBJ1-2	TRBV7-2	.	ASSRKPGPPGYT
TRBJ1-4	TRBV5-3	.	ASSPGRINEKLF
TRBJ1-2	TRBV12-3/TRBV12-4	.	ASSGIFYGYT
TRBJ2-5	TRBV19	TRBD1	ASSSPGTGFQETQY
TRBJ1-2	TRBV10-3	.	AISERGKGEGYT
TRBJ2-1	TRBV7-2	TRBD1	ASSSGQYNEQF